The 19 T cell receptor beta chains in this list originate from one sample, sequenced in a study of T cells after yellow fever vaccination. Using its own MiXCR run on the 5' RACE reads, TCRdb lists one record per CDR3 protein. This table holds some 160,000 distinct CDR3 sequences, approximately 9.9% found once. The material sequenced was CD8+ T cells sorted from PBMCs, taken 45 days after the yellow fever booster vaccination. These receptors were collected from a man younger than 35 who received the YFV17D yellow fever vaccine.

The chain carries TRBV20-1 and TRBJ2-3, with D perhaps TRBD1 or TRBD2 (5 bases each). V dropped 8 bases and J dropped 8 bases, with 17 bases sitting between them. The V gene's germline CDR1 is DFQATT and CDR2 SNEGSKA (reference sequence). The CDR3 consists of 12 residues. The CDR3 nucleotides read TGCAGTCTCCCCGGGGCAAGGTCTACGCAGTATTTT. Its translation: CSLPGARSTQYF.

This clonotype was recorded many times. V is TRBV9 and J is TRBJ1-4; TRBD1 might be the D (5 bases). With 0 bases removed from V and 8 bases from J, the gap between germline ends came to 11 bases. Germline lookup yields CDR1 SGDLS and CDR2 YYNGEE. This CDR3 contains 14 residues. As DNA, the CDR3 is TGTGCCAGCAGCGTAGAGGGGACCTCCGAAAAACTGTTTTTT. Amino acids: CASSVEGTSEKLFF.

The chain links TRBV7-2 to TRBJ1-4, with a weak D call TRBD1 (5 bases). The V gene's germline CDR1 is SGHTA and CDR2 FQGNSA. The V and J ends lost 5 bases and 10 bases respectively, with 17 bases between them. This CDR3 contains 14 residues. The DNA for the CDR3 is TGTGCCAGCAGCGATGCGGGGGGGAACCGAAAACTGTTTTTT. It is translated as CASSDAGGNRKLFF.

As DNA, the CDR3 is TGTGCCAGCAGGGAATGTGAAGCTTTCTTT. Residues: CASRECEAFF. The rearrangement uses TRBV27 and TRBJ1-1; the D is unclear. Looked up from germline, CDR1 is MNHEY and CDR2 is SMNVEV (reference sequence). V was clipped by 6 bases and J by 7 bases, with 6 bases between them. The CDR3 contains 10 residues.

This clonotype came up many times. This rearrangement joins TRBV27 to TRBJ2-7; D is uncertain. The germline gives CDR1 MNHEY, CDR2 SMNVEV (reference sequence). This CDR3 comprises 13 residues. The germline V and J ends were trimmed by 3 bases and 3 bases, with 9 bases remaining between them. CDR3 sequence (DNA): TGTGCCAGCAGTTTTACGAGCCTCTACGAGCAGTACTTC. Translating gives CASSFTSLYEQYF.

This rearrangement joins TRBV24-1 to TRBJ2-5; no definite D call. This CDR3 is built from 14 residues. Looked up from germline, CDR1 is KGHDR and CDR2 is SFDVKD. Trimming pared 2 bases from V and 5 bases from J, leaving 11 bases between. In DNA, the CDR3 is TGTGCCACCAGTGATTCCGACACTCTCGAGACCCAGTACTTC. Its translation is CATSDSDTLETQYF.

This clonotype has just a few counts. The CDR3, as DNA: TGTGCCAGCAGCACCGGGACTAGCGTAGAGACCCAGTACTTC. It translates to CASSTGTSVETQYF. The V gene is TRBV12-3 or TRBV12-4, the J gene TRBJ2-5; 10 bases are a match to TRBD2. Trimming cost V 6 bases and J 4 bases; bases outside gene matches: 5. The CDR3 runs 14 residues.

The genes are TRBV4-3 and TRBJ1-6; the match to TRBD1 covers 11 bases. The CDR3 has 16 amino acids. CDR1 and CDR2 (germline): LGHNA, YSLEER. J gave up 4 bases and V 3 bases, and 2 bases lay outside the gene matches. CDR3 DNA: TGCGCCAGCAGCCAGGACAGGGGGCCATATAATTCACCCCTCCACTTT. Protein sequence: CASSQDRGPYNSPLHF.

V usage is TRBV19 and J usage is TRBJ2-7; TRBD1 is a possible D gene (6 bases). Trimming took off 0 bases at V and 4 bases at J, with 13 bases between the two ends. The length of the CDR3 is 15 residues. Germline V CDR1 and CDR2: LNHDA, SQIVND (reference sequence). In nucleotides, the CDR3 is TGTGCCAGTAGTATAGATCGTGGACAGCTTTACGAGCAGTACTTC. Translation: CASSIDRGQLYEQYF.

The chain uses TRBV7-9 and TRBJ1-1; 8 bases map to TRBD1. With V trimmed by 1 base and J by 5 bases, 6 bases remained unmatched. CDR3 size: 15 residues. Germline V lookup: CDR1 SEHNR, CDR2 FQNEAQ (reference sequence). The CDR3: CASSLVSQGGTEAFF. Here the CDR3 DNA reads TGTGCCAGCAGCTTAGTTTCACAGGGGGGAACTGAAGCTTTCTTT. Full variable domain (remainder filled in from reference TRBV7-9 and TRBJ1-1): DTGVSQNPRHKITKRGQNVTFRCDPISEHNRLYWYRQTLGQGPEFLTYFQNEAQLEKSRLLSDRFSAERPKGSFSTLEIQRTEQGDSAMYLCASSLVSQGGTEAFFGQGTRLTVV.

Only a few counts were recorded for this clonotype. The CDR3 DNA reads as TGTGCCAGCAGCCCCCCTCAGCGAGAGACTGAAGCTTTCTTT. Its translation is CASSPPQRETEAFF. The chain joins TRBV9 to TRBJ1-1; D gene ambiguous. The CDR3 is made up of 14 amino acids. Trimming stripped 4 bases from V and 5 bases from J, with 15 bases between. The germline V gene has CDR1 SGDLS and CDR2 YYNGEE.

The chain has TRBV4-2 and TRBJ2-3, with 9 bases aligning to TRBD2. This CDR3 has 16 amino acids. Germline values: CDR1 LGHNA, CDR2 YNFKEQ. V shed 0 bases and J 4 bases; nucleotides not matched to a gene: 5. The CDR3 spells CASSQEEGGGADTQYF. CDR3 coding DNA: TGTGCCAGCAGCCAAGAGGAAGGCGGGGGGGCAGATACGCAGTATTTT.

The sample holds a few counts of this clonotype. CDR3 coding DNA: TGTGCCAGTAGTAGGGGACAGGGGGCGAATACGCAGTATTTT. This translates into CASSRGQGANTQYF. This chain joins TRBV19 and TRBJ2-3; 12 bases are shared with TRBD1. J lost 7 bases, V lost 4 bases, and 3 bases had no gene match. This CDR3 comprises 14 residues. Germline V gene lookup returns CDR1 LNHDA and CDR2 SQIVND (reference sequence).

The chain uses TRBV5-1 and TRBJ1-2; 9 bases are shared with TRBD1. J lost 7 bases, V lost 0 bases, and 10 bases had no gene match. Germline V gene lookup returns CDR1 SGHRS and CDR2 YFSETQ. CDR3 size: 16 residues. CDR3 residues: CASSLGLRDRVTGYTF. The CDR3 DNA reads as TGCGCCAGCAGCTTGGGGCTCCGGGACAGGGTCACTGGCTACACCTTC. The whole variable domain, filled in from reference TRBV5-1 and TRBJ1-2, reads KAGVTQTPRYLIKTRGQQVTLSCSPISGHRSVSWYQQTPGQGLQFLFEYFSETQRNKGNFPGRFSGRQFSNSRSEMNVSTLELGDSALYLCASSLGLRDRVTGYTFGSGTRLTVV.

This clonotype was recorded many times. The rearrangement links TRBV27 to TRBJ2-1; D might be TRBD1 (5 bases). The ends were cut back, 8 bases at V and 4 bases at J, with 18 bases in the middle. Per germline, CDR1 MNHEY and CDR2 SMNVEV (reference sequence). This CDR3 is built from 15 residues. CDR3 nucleotides: TGTGCCAGCTCTCCTTGGGCAGGGCAATACAATGAGCAGTTCTTC. It encodes CASSPWAGQYNEQFF.

This clonotype was recorded at least ten times. This chain uses TRBV20-1 with TRBJ2-3; D is possibly TRBD1 (5 bases). Per germline, CDR1 DFQATT and CDR2 SNEGSKA (reference sequence). Trimming pared 3 bases from V and 2 bases from J, leaving 12 bases between. CDR3 length: 14 amino acids. The DNA for the CDR3 is TGCAGTGCTAGTATGGACACCGCCACAGATACGCAGTATTTT. Protein: CSASMDTATDTQYF.

This clonotype has just a few counts. The chain is built from TRBV6-5 and TRBJ1-2; TRBD1 might be the D (6 bases). V was shortened by 8 bases and J by 4 bases, with 14 bases between the two germline ends. Germline values: CDR1 MNHEY, CDR2 SVGAGI. This CDR3 contains 13 residues. The CDR3 DNA sequence: TGTGCCAGCTCCACCGGGGGCTTCTATGGCTACACCTTC. It codes for CASSTGGFYGYTF.

This clonotype was detected ten times or more. J is TRBJ2-1 and V is TRBV29-1, with 10 bases lining up with TRBD2. Germline CDR1 reads SQVTM; CDR2 reads ANQGSEA. This CDR3 spans 15 amino acids. Trimming removed 6 bases from V and 5 bases from J; junction bases left unmatched: 10. As DNA, the CDR3 is TGCAGCGTCAATGCCGGGACTAGCGTCAACAATGAGCAGTTCTTC. Protein product: CSVNAGTSVNNEQFF.

This clonotype has ten or more counts. The chain recombines TRBV6-5 with TRBJ2-5; 7 bases line up with TRBD1. The germline V gene has CDR1 MNHEY and CDR2 SVGAGI. The J segment lost 4 bases and the V segment lost 4 bases, leaving 12 bases of the junction unmatched. This CDR3 spans 16 amino acids. This CDR3 reads CASSSTAGTAPETQYF. CDR3 nucleotide sequence: TGTGCCAGCAGTTCAACCGCCGGGACAGCGCCAGAGACCCAGTACTTC.